These 21 T cell receptor beta chains originate from one sample sequenced in a study of blood T cell repertoires in COVID-19. TCRdb's table, derived via immunoSEQ multiplex PCR, lists solely in-frame clones and lacks some. The sample holds about 160,000 clones, approximately 91% seen once. The specimen sequenced was peripheral blood. Receptor source: a man aged 18 to 29 with acute or convalescent COVID-19.

The chain carries TRBV12-5 and TRBJ2-1, with 10 bases identical to TRBD2. V lost 3 bases, J lost 2 bases, and 4 bases stayed unmatched. In germline, CDR1 is LGHNT, CDR2 FRNRAP. The CDR3 runs to 16 residues. Here the CDR3 DNA reads TGTGCTAGTGGTTTTACCAGCGGGAGGGCCTACAATGAGCAGTTCTTC. This encodes CASGFTSGRAYNEQFF.

The chain carries TRBV5-4 and TRBJ2-5; D is possibly TRBD2 (6 bases). This CDR3 has 14 residues. Trimming took 0 bases from V and 3 from J, leaving 9 bases between them. CDR1 is SGHNT and CDR2 is YYREEE in the germline V gene (reference sequence). CDR3 sequence: CASSLGGAKETQYF. Here the CDR3 DNA reads TGTGCCAGCAGCTTGGGCGGGGCGAAAGAGACCCAGTACTTC.

The chain uses TRBV19 and TRBJ1-1; no clear D gene. The CDR3 has 17 amino acids. V lost 1 base and J lost 0, with 15 bases in between. Germline lookup yields CDR1 LNHDA and CDR2 SQIVND (reference sequence). The CDR3 spells CASSIGLVGVMNTEAFF. The CDR3 DNA sequence: TGTGCCAGTAGTATAGGTCTGGTGGGCGTGATGAACACTGAAGCTTTCTTT.

A note on this clone: Other DNA sequences of this sample code for an identical CDR3. The rearrangement uses TRBV5-1 and TRBJ2-5; 7 nucleotides line up with TRBD1. Germline lookup yields CDR1 SGHRS and CDR2 YFSETQ. This CDR3 contains 14 residues. Trimming cost V 4 bases and J 2 bases; bases outside gene matches: 5. CDR3 DNA sequence: TGCGCCAGCAGCCTGGACAGGTCACAAGAGACCCAGTACTTC. Protein sequence: CASSLDRSQETQYF.

This chain joins TRBV3-1 (or the pseudogene TRBV3-2) and TRBJ1-2, with a weak D call TRBD1 (6 bases). The CDR3 is 14 amino acids. Germline V CDR1 and CDR2: LGHDT, YNNKEL (reference sequence). The V end was cut by 0 bases, the J end by 6 bases, with 11 bases between. The CDR3 bases are TGTGCCAGCAGCCAAGAGGAACACAGGGATGGCTACACCTTC. This codes for CASSQEEHRDGYTF.

This chain uses TRBV5-1 with TRBJ1-4; tentatively, D is TRBD1 (5 bases). This CDR3 region has 17 residues. V lost 4 bases to trimming and J lost 0 bases, with 16 bases between them. The germline CDR1 and CDR2 sequences are SGHRS and YFSETQ. As DNA, the CDR3 is TGCGCCAGCAGCCCGAAGGGACTGGGGGCAACTAATGAAAAACTGTTTTTT. Its translation: CASSPKGLGATNEKLFF.

This chain joins TRBV3-1 (or the pseudogene TRBV3-2) and TRBJ2-1, with 11 nucleotides matching TRBD2. CDR1 and CDR2 from the germline V gene are LGHDT and YNNKEL (reference sequence). The length of the CDR3 is 17 residues. The junction had 14 bases not matched to a gene; V was cut back by 4 bases and J by 9 bases. CDR3 in amino acids: CASSPQRFSGRESEQFF. CDR3 nucleotide sequence: TGTGCCAGCAGCCCCCAGAGATTTAGCGGGAGGGAAAGTGAGCAGTTCTTC.

V and J are TRBV29-1 and TRBJ1-3; 9 bases align to TRBD1. From germline, CDR1 is SQVTM and CDR2 ANQGSEA. The CDR3 has 15 residues. V dropped 2 bases and J dropped 5; count of bases not matched to a gene: 7. The CDR3 nucleotides read TGCAGCGTTGAATCGTGGGACAGGGAAAGAAACACCATATATTTT. It encodes CSVESWDRERNTIYF.

The V call is TRBV3-1 (or the pseudogene TRBV3-2), the J call TRBJ1-4, with a weak D call TRBD1 (5 bases). V lost 2 bases and J lost 7, with 17 bases in between. Germline CDR1 reads LGHDT; CDR2 reads YNNKEL (reference sequence). The CDR3 has 16 amino acids. CDR3 residues: CASSQFGFGRAEKLFF. CDR3 DNA: TGTGCCAGCAGCCAATTTGGGTTTGGCAGGGCTGAAAAACTGTTTTTT.

The CDR3 protein is CASSDRGTGELFF. CDR3 bases: TGTGCCAGCAGTGACAGGGGCACCGGGGAGCTGTTTTTT. The chain combines TRBV6-4 with TRBJ2-2; weak D call: TRBD1 (5 bases). The germline gives CDR1 MRHNA, CDR2 SNTAGT. The CDR3 is made up of 13 amino acids. Trimming removed 2 bases from V and 4 bases from J, with 5 bases in between.

This clone was observed a few times. The chain combines TRBV3-1 (or the pseudogene TRBV3-2) with TRBJ2-2, with D unresolved. Per the germline V gene, CDR1 is LGHDT and CDR2 is YNNKEL (reference sequence). Trimming pared 2 bases from V and 8 bases from J, leaving 3 bases between. The CDR3 length is 11 residues. In DNA form, the CDR3 reads TGTGCCAGCAGCCAACTGGGGGAGCTGTTTTTT. Translating it yields CASSQLGELFF.

This chain uses TRBV2 with TRBJ2-7, with 8 bases aligning to TRBD1. The germline V gene has CDR1 SNHLY and CDR2 FYNNEI. V trimming: 6 bases; J trimming: 4 bases; junction bases outside the gene matches: 8. This CDR3 region has 14 residues. CDR3 protein: CASSGAGGKYEQYF. CDR3 bases: TGTGCCAGCAGCGGGGCAGGGGGCAAATACGAGCAGTACTTC. Based on the CDR3 plus reference TRBV2 and TRBJ2-7, the full variable domain is EPEVTQTPSHQVTQMGQEVILRCVPISNHLYFYWYRQILGQKVEFLVSFYNNEISEKSEIFDDQFSVERPDGSNFTLKIRSTKLEDSAMYFCASSGAGGKYEQYFGPGTRLTVT.

The CDR3 spells CASSVAQRGTGNTGELFF. CDR3 DNA sequence: TGTGCCAGCAGCGTAGCACAAAGGGGGACAGGGAACACCGGGGAGCTGTTTTTT. The genes are TRBV9 and TRBJ2-2; TRBD1 matches 8 bases. CDR3 length equals 18 residues. Trimming took 0 bases from V and 1 from J; bases not matched to a gene: 8. Looked up from germline, CDR1 is SGDLS and CDR2 is YYNGEE.

This chain joins TRBV6-5 and TRBJ1-1; 7 bases line up with TRBD1. This CDR3 contains 12 residues. CDR1 and CDR2 (germline): MNHEY, SVGAGI. Trimming at V came to 6 bases and at J to 8 bases, leaving 6 bases not matched to a gene. CDR3: CASRAGTEEAFF. The CDR3 DNA reads as TGTGCCAGCAGGGCCGGGACAGAAGAAGCTTTCTTT.

V and J are TRBV2 and TRBJ2-7; 11 nucleotides align to TRBD1. From germline, CDR1 is SNHLY and CDR2 FYNNEI. The CDR3 has 16 amino acids. Trimming cost V 7 bases and J 1 base; bases outside gene matches: 9. CDR3 region: CASTRTGGEISYEQYF. For the CDR3, the DNA is TGTGCCAGCACTAGGACAGGGGGCGAGATTTCCTACGAGCAGTACTTC. The full variable domain, in which reference TRBV2 and TRBJ2-7 provide the parts outside the CDR3, is EPEVTQTPSHQVTQMGQEVILRCVPISNHLYFYWYRQILGQKVEFLVSFYNNEISEKSEIFDDQFSVERPDGSNFTLKIRSTKLEDSAMYFCASTRTGGEISYEQYFGPGTRLTVT.

The rearrangement links TRBV10-3 to TRBJ1-2; a possible D gene is TRBD1 (5 bases). There are 14 residues in the CDR3. Trimming shortened V by 9 bases and J by 0 bases, and 14 bases separated the two germline ends. The V gene's germline CDR1 is ENHRY and CDR2 SYGVKD. CDR3 in DNA: TGTGCCATTACAGACAGACAAACTAACTATGGCTACACCTTC. Amino acids: CAITDRQTNYGYTF.

This chain uses TRBV13 with TRBJ2-7; TRBD2 might be the D (7 bases). V was trimmed by 1 base and J by 6 bases, leaving 10 bases between them. This CDR3 spans 13 amino acids. Germline V gene data show CDR1 as PRHDT and CDR2 as FYEKMQ (reference sequence). CDR3: CASSLAGGLEQYF. The DNA of the CDR3 is TGTGCCAGCAGCTTAGCGGGGGGCCTCGAGCAGTACTTC. Looking up the rest from reference TRBV13 and TRBJ2-7 gives the full variable domain: AAGVIQSPRHLIKEKRETATLKCYPIPRHDTVYWYQQGPGQDPQFLISFYEKMQSDKGSIPDRFSAQQFSDYHSELNMSSLELGDSALYFCASSLAGGLEQYFGPGTRLTVT.

The chain carries TRBV5-1 and TRBJ1-4, with 11 positions matching TRBD1. The germline V gene has CDR1 SGHRS and CDR2 YFSETQ. V was pared by 4 bases and J by 5 bases, with 4 bases of the junction left unmatched. The CDR3 runs to 15 residues. CDR3 sequence reads: CASSGGQGENEKLFF. The CDR3 bases are TGCGCCAGCAGCGGGGGACAGGGGGAAAATGAAAAACTGTTTTTT.

This chain uses TRBV20-1 with TRBJ2-1; TRBD2 agrees at 12 bases. The CDR3 contains 15 residues. Germline V lookup: CDR1 DFQATT, CDR2 SNEGSKA (reference sequence). J gave up 7 bases and V 3 bases, and 7 bases lay outside the gene matches. CDR3 sequence (DNA): TGCAGTGCTAGTATGACTAGCGGGAGCACGAATGAGCAGTTCTTC. Translated: CSASMTSGSTNEQFF.

The V call is TRBV5-1, the J call TRBJ1-1; D uncertain. Germline CDR1 is SGHRS and CDR2 is YFSETQ. This CDR3 spans 14 amino acids. V lost 4 bases and J lost 0, with 10 bases in between. CDR3 residues: CASSSTVMNTEAFF. CDR3 sequence (DNA): TGCGCCAGCAGCAGTACAGTTATGAACACTGAAGCTTTCTTT.

The chain links TRBV5-4 to TRBJ2-3; 9 bases agree with TRBD2. V gave up 1 base and J gave up 6 bases; unmatched junction bases: 6. The germline CDR1 and CDR2 sequences are SGHNT and YYREEE (reference sequence). CDR3 length: 15 residues. The CDR3 protein is CASSLSLAGTDTQYF. As DNA, the CDR3 is TGTGCCAGCAGCTTGTCCCTAGCGGGAACGGATACGCAGTATTTT.